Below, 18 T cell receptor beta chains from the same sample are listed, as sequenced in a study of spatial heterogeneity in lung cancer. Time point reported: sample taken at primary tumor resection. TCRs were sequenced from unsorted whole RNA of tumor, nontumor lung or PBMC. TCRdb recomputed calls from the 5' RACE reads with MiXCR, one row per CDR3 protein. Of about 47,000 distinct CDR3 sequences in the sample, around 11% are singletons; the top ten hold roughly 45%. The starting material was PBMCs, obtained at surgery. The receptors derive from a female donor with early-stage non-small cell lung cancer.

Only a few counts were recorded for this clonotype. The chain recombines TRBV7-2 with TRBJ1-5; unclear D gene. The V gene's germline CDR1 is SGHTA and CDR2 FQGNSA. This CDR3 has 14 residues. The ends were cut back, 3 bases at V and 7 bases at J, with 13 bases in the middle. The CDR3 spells CASSFSQTRQPQHF. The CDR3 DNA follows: TGTGCCAGCAGCTTCTCGCAAACACGGCAGCCCCAGCATTTT.

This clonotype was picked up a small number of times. CDR3 bases: TGTGCCAGCTCCCCGGGGGGGATCTATGGCTACACCTTC. Translated: CASSPGGIYGYTF. The chain employs TRBV7-9 and TRBJ1-2; tentatively, D is TRBD1 (5 bases). V was shortened by 8 bases and J by 4 bases, with 14 bases between the two germline ends. Germline CDR1 reads SEHNR; CDR2 reads FQNEAQ (reference sequence). CDR3 length: 13 amino acids.

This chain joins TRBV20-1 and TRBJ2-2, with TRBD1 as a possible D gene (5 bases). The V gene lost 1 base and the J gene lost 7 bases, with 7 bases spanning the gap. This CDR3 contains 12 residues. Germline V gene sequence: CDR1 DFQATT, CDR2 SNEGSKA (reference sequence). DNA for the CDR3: TGCAGTGCTAGAGGGGGCCACGGGGAGCTGTTTTTT. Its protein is CSARGGHGELFF.

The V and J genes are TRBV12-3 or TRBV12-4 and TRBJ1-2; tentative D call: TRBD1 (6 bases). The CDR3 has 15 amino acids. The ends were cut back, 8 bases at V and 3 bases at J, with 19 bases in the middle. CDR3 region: CASLNSRGLYYGYTF. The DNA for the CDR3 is TGTGCCAGCCTCAATTCCCGGGGGCTGTACTATGGCTACACCTTC.

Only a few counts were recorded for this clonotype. The CDR3 loop is CASSQGRGATIYF. The CDR3 DNA is TGTGCCAGCAGCCAAGGGCGGGGAGCCACCATATATTTT. The J gene is TRBJ1-3, the V gene TRBV12-3 or TRBV12-4; no clear D gene. V dropped 6 bases and J dropped 9 bases, with 15 bases sitting between them. The CDR3 is 13 residues long.

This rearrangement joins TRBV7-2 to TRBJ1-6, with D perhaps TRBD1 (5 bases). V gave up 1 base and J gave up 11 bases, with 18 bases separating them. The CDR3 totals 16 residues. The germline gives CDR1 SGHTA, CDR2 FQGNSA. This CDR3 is CASSLGGKGPFTPLHF. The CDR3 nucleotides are TGTGCCAGCAGCTTAGGGGGCAAGGGGCCTTTTACACCCCTCCACTTT.

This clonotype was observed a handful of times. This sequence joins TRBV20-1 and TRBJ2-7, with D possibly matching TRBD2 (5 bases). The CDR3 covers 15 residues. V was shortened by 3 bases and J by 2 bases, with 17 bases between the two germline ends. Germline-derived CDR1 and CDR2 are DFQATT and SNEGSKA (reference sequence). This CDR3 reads CSASMEAGSTYEQYF. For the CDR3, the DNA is TGCAGTGCTAGTATGGAGGCAGGTTCTACCTACGAGCAGTACTTC.

The chain's CDR3 is CASSLVREKLFF. The CDR3 DNA follows: TGTGCCAGCAGCCTCGTGCGGGAAAAACTGTTTTTT. V gene TRBV7-2 combines with J gene TRBJ1-4, with no clear D. This CDR3 spans 12 amino acids. From germline, CDR1 is SGHTA and CDR2 FQGNSA. Trimming removed 5 bases from V and 8 bases from J, with 9 bases in between.

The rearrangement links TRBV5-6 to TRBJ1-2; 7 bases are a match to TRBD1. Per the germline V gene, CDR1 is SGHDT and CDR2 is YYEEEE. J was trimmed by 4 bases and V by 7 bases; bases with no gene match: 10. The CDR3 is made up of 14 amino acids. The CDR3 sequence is CASGRDSYSYGYTF. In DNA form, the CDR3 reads TGTGCCAGCGGCCGGGACAGTTATTCCTATGGCTACACCTTC.

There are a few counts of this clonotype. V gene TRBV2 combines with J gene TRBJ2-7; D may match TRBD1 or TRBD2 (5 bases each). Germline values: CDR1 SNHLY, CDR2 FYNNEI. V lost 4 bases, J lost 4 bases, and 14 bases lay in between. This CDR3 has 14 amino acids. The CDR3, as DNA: TGTGCCAGCAGTGCCCGGGACGGATTTTACGAGCAGTACTTC. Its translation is CASSARDGFYEQYF.

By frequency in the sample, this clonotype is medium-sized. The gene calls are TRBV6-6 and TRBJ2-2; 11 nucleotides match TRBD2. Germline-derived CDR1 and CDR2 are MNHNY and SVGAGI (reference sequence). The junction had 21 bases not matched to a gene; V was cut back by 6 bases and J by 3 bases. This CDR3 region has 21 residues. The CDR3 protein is CASRPYRGLAGGLSYTGELFF. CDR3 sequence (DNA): TGTGCCAGCAGGCCCTACCGTGGCCTAGCGGGGGGCCTCAGCTACACCGGGGAGCTGTTTTTT.

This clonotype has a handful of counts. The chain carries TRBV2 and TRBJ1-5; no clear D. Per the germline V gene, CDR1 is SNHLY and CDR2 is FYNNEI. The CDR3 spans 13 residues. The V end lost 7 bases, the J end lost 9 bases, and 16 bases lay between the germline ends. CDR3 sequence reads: CASTERLTSPQHF. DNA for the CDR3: TGTGCCAGCACCGAGCGGCTGACTTCGCCCCAGCATTTT.

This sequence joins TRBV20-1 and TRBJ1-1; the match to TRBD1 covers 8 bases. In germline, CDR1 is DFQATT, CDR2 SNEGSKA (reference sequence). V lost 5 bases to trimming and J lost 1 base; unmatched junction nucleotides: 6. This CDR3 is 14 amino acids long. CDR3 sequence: CSAGQGATNTEAFF. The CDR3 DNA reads TGCAGTGCTGGTCAGGGGGCCACGAACACTGAAGCTTTCTTT.

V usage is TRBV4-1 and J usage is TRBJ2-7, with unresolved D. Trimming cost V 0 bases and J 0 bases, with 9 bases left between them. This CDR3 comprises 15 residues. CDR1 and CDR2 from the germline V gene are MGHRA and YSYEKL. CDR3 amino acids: CASSQESRSSYEQYF. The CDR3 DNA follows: TGCGCCAGCAGCCAAGAGAGTAGGAGCTCCTACGAGCAGTACTTC.

CDR3 amino acids: CASSDRVLRRTEAFF. The CDR3 nucleotides read TGTGCCAGCAGTGACAGAGTCCTCCGCAGAACTGAAGCTTTCTTT. The chain couples TRBV5-6 to TRBJ1-1; D is perhaps TRBD1 (5 bases). The CDR3 loop spans 15 amino acids. Germline assignment: CDR1 SGHDT and CDR2 YYEEEE. The V and J ends lost 5 bases and 5 bases respectively, with 19 bases between them.

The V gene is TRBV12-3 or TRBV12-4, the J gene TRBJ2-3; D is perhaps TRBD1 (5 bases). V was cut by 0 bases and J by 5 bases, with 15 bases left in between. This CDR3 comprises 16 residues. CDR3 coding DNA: TGTGCCAGCAGTTTAGCGCTAATGGGGCTAGTAGATACGCAGTATTTT. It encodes CASSLALMGLVDTQYF.

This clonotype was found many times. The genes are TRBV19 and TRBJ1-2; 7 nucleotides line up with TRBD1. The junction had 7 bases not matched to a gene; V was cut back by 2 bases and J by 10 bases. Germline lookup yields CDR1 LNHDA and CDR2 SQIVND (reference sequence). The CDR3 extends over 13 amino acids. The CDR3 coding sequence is TGTGCCAGTAGTATAACCCGACAGGGAGACTACACCTTC. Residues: CASSITRQGDYTF. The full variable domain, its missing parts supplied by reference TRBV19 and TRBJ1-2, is DGGITQSPKYLFRKEGQNVTLSCEQNLNHDAMYWYRQDPGQGLRLIYYSQIVNDFQKGDIAEGYSVSREKKESFPLTVTSAQKNPTAFYLCASSITRQGDYTFGSGTRLTVV.

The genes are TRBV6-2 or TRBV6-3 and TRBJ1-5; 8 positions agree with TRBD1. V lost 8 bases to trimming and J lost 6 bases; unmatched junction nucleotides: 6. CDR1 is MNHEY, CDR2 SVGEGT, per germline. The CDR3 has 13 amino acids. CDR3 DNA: TGTGCCAGCGCTACAGGGGGGTTTCAGCCCCAGCATTTT. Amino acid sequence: CASATGGFQPQHF.